The rows below give T cell receptor beta chains drawn from one sample of a study of T-cell memory formation after mild COVID-19. TCRdb recomputed calls from the 5' RACE reads with MiXCR, one row per CDR3 protein. This table has tens of thousands of distinct CDR3 sequences, about 13% appearing once. Specimen: PBMCs or a T cell subset sorted from them (not recorded which). The receptors shown here come from an adult woman who had mild COVID-19 (a few samples of this study predate the infection). Cell type and time point are not known. Both conserved end residues are part of each CDR3. A D gene is named only where the DNA matches it firmly. Clone size, where shown, is once, few, many, or a class for clones that have expanded.

clone_size,j_call,v_call,d_call,cdr3_aa,cdr3_nt
many,TRBJ2-1,TRBV4-2,TRBD2,CASSTTSGTYNEQFF,TGTGCCAGCAGCACGACTAGCGGAACCTACAATGAGCAGTTCTTC
.,TRBJ1-2,TRBV6-5,TRBD1,CASSYSGTGGGYGYTF,TGTGCCAGCAGTTACTCCGGGACAGGGGGCGGGTATGGCTACACCTTC
few,TRBJ2-7,TRBV2,.,CASSEAQGRREQYF,TGTGCCAGCAGTGAAGCGCAGGGGCGGAGGGAGCAGTACTTC
.,TRBJ2-1,TRBV2,.,CASSDGVSSYNEQFF,TGTGCCAGCAGTGATGGGGTTAGCTCCTACAATGAGCAGTTCTTC
few,TRBJ2-3,TRBV6-2/TRBV6-3,TRBD1,CASSYRGQGDTQYF,TGTGCCAGCAGTTATCGAGGACAGGGAGATACGCAGTATTTT
many,TRBJ1-1,TRBV7-3,.,CASSLIPGEGTEAFF,TGTGCCAGCAGCTTAATTCCAGGAGAGGGCACTGAAGCTTTCTTT
.,TRBJ1-1,TRBV7-2,.,CASSPPTVNTEAFF,TGTGCCAGCAGCCCCCCGACGGTGAACACTGAAGCTTTCTTT
few,TRBJ2-7,TRBV5-6,.,CASSQPGLPPYEQYF,TGTGCCAGCAGCCAACCGGGACTCCCCCCATACGAGCAGTACTTC
.,TRBJ2-7,TRBV6-2/TRBV6-3,.,CASSPRGGGQYYEQYF,TGTGCCAGCAGTCCCAGGGGTGGCGGACAGTACTACGAGCAGTACTTC
few,TRBJ2-7,TRBV10-3,.,CAISDLVVRHSYEQYF,TGTGCCATCAGTGACTTGGTTGTCAGGCACTCCTACGAGCAGTACTTC
few,TRBJ2-3,TRBV12-3/TRBV12-4,.,CASSLGLPDTQYF,TGTGCCAGCAGCCTGGGACTTCCAGATACGCAGTATTTT
few,TRBJ2-1,TRBV29-1,.,CSVDHSSYNEQFF,TGCAGCGTGGACCACAGTTCCTACAATGAGCAGTTCTTC
.,TRBJ2-7,TRBV4-2,TRBD2,CASSQDPVAGVQSSYEQYF,TGTGCCAGCAGCCAAGATCCGGTAGCGGGGGTACAGAGCTCCTACGAGCAGTACTTC
many,TRBJ2-3,TRBV9,.,CASSVSGAGTDTQYF,TGTGCCAGCAGCGTATCGGGGGCCGGCACAGATACGCAGTATTTT
.,TRBJ2-4,TRBV12-3/TRBV12-4,TRBD2,CASMGGGNIQYF,TGTGCCAGCATGGGGGGGGGTAACATTCAGTACTTC
.,TRBJ1-1,TRBV29-1,.,CSVEILGTTNGTEAFF,TGCAGCGTTGAAATCCTGGGGACAACAAATGGGACTGAAGCTTTCTTT
many,TRBJ2-7,TRBV29-1,.,CSVLGTENYEQYF,TGCAGCGTTTTAGGGACGGAGAACTACGAGCAGTACTTC
.,TRBJ2-7,TRBV7-9,.,CASSLVRLASSYEQYF,TGTGCCAGCAGCTTAGTAAGGTTAGCAAGCTCCTACGAGCAGTACTTC
.,TRBJ1-2,TRBV29-1,TRBD1,CSVEDPNPGQGIGFDYGYTF,TGCAGCGTTGAAGATCCCAACCCGGGACAGGGTATTGGGTTTGACTATGGCTACACCTTC
few,TRBJ1-1,TRBV6-5,.,CASSYSEGSTEAFF,TGTGCCAGCAGTTACTCGGAGGGTAGCACTGAAGCTTTCTTT
.,TRBJ2-3,TRBV14,.,CASSHSTDTQYF,TGTGCCAGCAGCCATAGCACAGATACGCAGTATTTT
few,TRBJ1-5,TRBV5-6,TRBD1,CASSLWTGFTPQPQHF,TGTGCCAGCAGCTTATGGACAGGGTTCACCCCGCAGCCCCAGCATTTT
few,TRBJ1-3,TRBV9,.,CASSVEGSSGNTIYF,TGTGCCAGCAGCGTAGAGGGGAGCTCTGGAAACACCATATATTTT
.,TRBJ2-3,TRBV18,.,CASSPPGTSTDTQYF,TGTGCCAGCTCACCCCCTGGGACTAGCACAGATACGCAGTATTTT
.,TRBJ2-5,TRBV12-3/TRBV12-4,TRBD1,CASSLTGGQGETQYF,TGTGCCAGCAGTCTGACAGGGGGCCAGGGGGAGACCCAGTACTTC
.,TRBJ1-1,TRBV4-1,TRBD1,CASSQVPSVGTDLTEAFF,TGCGCCAGCAGCCAAGTCCCATCGGTTGGGACAGACCTCACTGAAGCTTTCTTT
.,TRBJ1-1,TRBV27,.,CASSPTGQTFFEAFF,TGTGCCAGCAGCCCGACAGGACAGACGTTTTTTGAAGCTTTCTTT
.,TRBJ2-5,TRBV2,.,CASSEPAGRETQYF,TGTGCCAGCAGTGAGCCGGCAGGGAGAGAGACCCAGTACTTC
.,TRBJ2-1,TRBV7-9,.,CASSFRQGGDEQFF,TGTGCCAGCAGCTTTAGGCAGGGGGGAGATGAGCAGTTCTTC
few,TRBJ2-3,TRBV5-1,.,CASSLASEADTQYF,TGCGCCAGCAGCTTGGCTAGCGAAGCAGATACGCAGTATTTT
few,TRBJ2-7,TRBV9,.,CASSSRAGHFRDEQYF,TGTGCCAGCAGCAGTAGGGCGGGACATTTTAGAGACGAGCAGTACTTC
few,TRBJ2-2,TRBV9,.,CASSETGGFVGELFF,TGTGCCAGCAGCGAGACTGGGGGGTTCGTCGGGGAGCTGTTTTTT
.,TRBJ2-7,TRBV6-5,.,CASSYSGEQYF,TGTGCCAGCAGTTACTCGGGAGAGCAGTACTTC